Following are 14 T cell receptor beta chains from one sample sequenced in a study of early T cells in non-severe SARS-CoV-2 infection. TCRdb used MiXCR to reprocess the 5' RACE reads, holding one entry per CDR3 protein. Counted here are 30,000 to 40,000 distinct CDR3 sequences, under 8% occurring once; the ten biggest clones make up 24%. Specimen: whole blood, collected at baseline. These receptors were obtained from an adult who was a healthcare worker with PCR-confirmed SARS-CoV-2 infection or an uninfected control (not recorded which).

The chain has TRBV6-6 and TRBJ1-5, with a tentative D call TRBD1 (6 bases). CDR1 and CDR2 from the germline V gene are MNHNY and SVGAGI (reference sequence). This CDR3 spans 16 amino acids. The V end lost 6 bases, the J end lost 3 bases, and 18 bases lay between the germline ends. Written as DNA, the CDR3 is TGTGCCAGCAGATATCAGGGGCAGACCTCCAATCAGCCCCAGCATTTT. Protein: CASRYQGQTSNQPQHF.

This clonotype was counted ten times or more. The DNA of the CDR3 is TGCAGCGTTGAACGGGGCGGGAGCGCTGCCCGGGAGACCCAGTACTTC. It translates to CSVERGGSAARETQYF. The chain is built from TRBV29-1 and TRBJ2-5, with 7 bases identical to TRBD2. Germline assignment: CDR1 SQVTM and CDR2 ANQGSEA. This CDR3 spans 16 amino acids. With 2 bases clipped from V and 5 bases from J, the junction kept 14 bases outside the gene matches.

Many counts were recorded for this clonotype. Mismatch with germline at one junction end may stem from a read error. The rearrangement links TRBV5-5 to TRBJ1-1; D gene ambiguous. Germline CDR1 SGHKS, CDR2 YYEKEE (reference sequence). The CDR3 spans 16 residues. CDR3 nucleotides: TGTGCCAGCAGCTTGGGCGGTCGGGGTTCGAACGCTGAAGCTTTCTTT. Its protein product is CASSLGGRGSNAEAFF.

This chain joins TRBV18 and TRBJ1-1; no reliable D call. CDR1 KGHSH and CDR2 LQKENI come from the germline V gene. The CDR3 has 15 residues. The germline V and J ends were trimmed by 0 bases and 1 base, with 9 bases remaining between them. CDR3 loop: CASSPPGPPNTEAFF. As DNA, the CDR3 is TGTGCCAGCTCACCACCGGGCCCACCGAACACTGAAGCTTTCTTT.

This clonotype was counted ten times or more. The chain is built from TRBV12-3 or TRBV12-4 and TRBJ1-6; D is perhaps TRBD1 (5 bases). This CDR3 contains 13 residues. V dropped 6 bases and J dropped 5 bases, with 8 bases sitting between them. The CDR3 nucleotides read TGTGCCAGCAGATTGACAGATAATTCACCCCTCCACTTT. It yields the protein CASRLTDNSPLHF.

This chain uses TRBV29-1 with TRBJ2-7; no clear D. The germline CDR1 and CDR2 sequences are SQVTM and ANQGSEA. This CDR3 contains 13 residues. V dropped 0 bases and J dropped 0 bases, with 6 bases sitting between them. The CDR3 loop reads CSVEEPISYEQYF. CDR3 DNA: TGCAGCGTTGAAGAACCCATCTCCTACGAGCAGTACTTC.

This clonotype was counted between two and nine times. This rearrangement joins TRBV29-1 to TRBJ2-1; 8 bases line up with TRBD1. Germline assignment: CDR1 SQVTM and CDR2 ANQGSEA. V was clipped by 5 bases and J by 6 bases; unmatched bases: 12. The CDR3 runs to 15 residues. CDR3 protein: CSVRASDRAVNEQFF. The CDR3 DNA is TGCAGCGTTCGAGCCTCGGACAGGGCCGTCAATGAGCAGTTCTTC.

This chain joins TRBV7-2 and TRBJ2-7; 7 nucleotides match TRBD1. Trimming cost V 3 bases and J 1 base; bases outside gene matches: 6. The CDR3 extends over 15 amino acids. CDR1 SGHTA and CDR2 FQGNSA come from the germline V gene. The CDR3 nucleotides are TGTGCCAGCAGCTTGGCCGGGACAGCTTCCTACGAGCAGTACTTC. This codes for CASSLAGTASYEQYF.

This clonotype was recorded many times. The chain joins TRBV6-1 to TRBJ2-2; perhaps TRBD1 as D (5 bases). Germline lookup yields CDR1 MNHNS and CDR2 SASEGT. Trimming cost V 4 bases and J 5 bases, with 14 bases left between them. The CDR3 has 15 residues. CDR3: CASSALTPGTGELFF. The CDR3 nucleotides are TGTGCCAGCAGTGCCCTCACACCAGGGACCGGGGAGCTGTTTTTT.

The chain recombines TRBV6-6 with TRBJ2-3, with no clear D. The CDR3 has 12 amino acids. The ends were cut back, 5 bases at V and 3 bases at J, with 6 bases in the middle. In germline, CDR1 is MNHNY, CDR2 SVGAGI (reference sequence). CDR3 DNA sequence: TGTGCCAGCAGTCCGCGGACAGATACGCAGTATTTT. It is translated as CASSPRTDTQYF.

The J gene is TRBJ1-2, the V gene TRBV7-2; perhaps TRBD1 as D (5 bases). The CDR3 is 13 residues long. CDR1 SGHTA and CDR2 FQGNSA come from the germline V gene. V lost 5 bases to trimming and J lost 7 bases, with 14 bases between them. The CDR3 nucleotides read TGTGCCAGCAGCCCCAAGACAGTGCCTGGCTACACCTTC. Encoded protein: CASSPKTVPGYTF.

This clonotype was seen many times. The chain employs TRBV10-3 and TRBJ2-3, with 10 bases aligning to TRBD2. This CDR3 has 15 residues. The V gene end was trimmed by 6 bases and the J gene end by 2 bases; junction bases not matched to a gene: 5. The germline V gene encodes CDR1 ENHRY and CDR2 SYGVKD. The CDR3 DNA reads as TGTGCCATCAGCCGGACTAGCGGCAACACAGATACGCAGTATTTT. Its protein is CAISRTSGNTDTQYF.

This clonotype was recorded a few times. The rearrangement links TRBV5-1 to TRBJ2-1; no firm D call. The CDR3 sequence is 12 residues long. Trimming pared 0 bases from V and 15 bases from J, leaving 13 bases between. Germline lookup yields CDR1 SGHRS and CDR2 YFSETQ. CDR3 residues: CASSLGQAHWFF. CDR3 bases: TGCGCCAGCAGCTTGGGGCAAGCCCATTGGTTCTTC.

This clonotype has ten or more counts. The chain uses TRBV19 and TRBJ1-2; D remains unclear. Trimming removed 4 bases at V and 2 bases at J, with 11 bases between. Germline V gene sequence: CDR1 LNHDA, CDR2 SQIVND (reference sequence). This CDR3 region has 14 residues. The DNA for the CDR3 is TGTGCCAGTAGTAAAACAGCGGCGAACTATGGCTACACCTTC. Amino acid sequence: CASSKTAANYGYTF.